The sequence of this T cell receptor (beta chain) was determined in a study of identical twins. TCRdb redid the calling of the 5' RACE reads with MiXCR, one entry per CDR3 protein. The sample consists of around 250,000 distinct CDR3 sequences, 10% to 15% of them appearing once. The sample holds a few counts of this clonotype. CDR1 is SEHNR and CDR2 is FQNEAQ in the germline V gene (reference sequence). The CDR3 loop spans 14 amino acids. Trimming cost V 2 bases and J 7 bases; bases outside gene matches: 0. The sample was also linked to a second study, of yellow fever vaccine responses in identical twins.

The V call is TRBV7-9, the J call TRBJ2-2; 11 nucleotides agree with TRBD2. Sequenced sample: memory (CD45RO+) T cells sorted from blood. The source is a woman between 18 and 29 years old in good health. Written as DNA, the CDR3 is TGTGCCAGCAGCTTACTAGCGGGAGGCGGGGAGCTGTTTTTT. Protein: CASSLLAGGGELFF.